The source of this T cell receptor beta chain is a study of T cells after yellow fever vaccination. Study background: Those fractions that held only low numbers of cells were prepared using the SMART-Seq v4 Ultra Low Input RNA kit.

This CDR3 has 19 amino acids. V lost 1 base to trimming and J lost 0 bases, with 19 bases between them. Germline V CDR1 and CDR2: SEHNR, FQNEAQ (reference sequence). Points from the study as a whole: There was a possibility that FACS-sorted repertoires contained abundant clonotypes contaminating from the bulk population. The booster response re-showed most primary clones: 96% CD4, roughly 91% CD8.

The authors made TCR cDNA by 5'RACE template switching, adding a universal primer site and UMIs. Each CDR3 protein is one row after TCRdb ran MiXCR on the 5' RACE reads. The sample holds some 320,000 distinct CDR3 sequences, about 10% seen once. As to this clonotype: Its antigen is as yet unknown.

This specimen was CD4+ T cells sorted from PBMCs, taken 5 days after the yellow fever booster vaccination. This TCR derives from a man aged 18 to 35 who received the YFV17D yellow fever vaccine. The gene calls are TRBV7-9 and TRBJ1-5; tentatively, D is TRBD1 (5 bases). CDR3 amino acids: CASSLVNLRQSHSNQPQHF. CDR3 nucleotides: TGTGCCAGCAGCTTAGTGAACCTAAGACAGTCTCATAGCAATCAGCCCCAGCATTTT.